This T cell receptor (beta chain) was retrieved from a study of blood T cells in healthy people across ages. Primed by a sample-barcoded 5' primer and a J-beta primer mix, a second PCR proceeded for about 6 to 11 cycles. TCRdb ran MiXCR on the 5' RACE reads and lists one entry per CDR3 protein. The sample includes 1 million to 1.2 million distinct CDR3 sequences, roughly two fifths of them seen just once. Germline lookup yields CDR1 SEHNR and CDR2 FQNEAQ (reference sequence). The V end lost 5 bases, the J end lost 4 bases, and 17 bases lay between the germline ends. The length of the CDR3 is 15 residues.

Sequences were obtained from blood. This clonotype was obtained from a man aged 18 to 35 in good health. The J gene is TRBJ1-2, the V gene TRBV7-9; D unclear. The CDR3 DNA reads TGTGCCAGCAGCCTAGACGGATACAATGGCTATGGCTACACCTTC. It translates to CASSLDGYNGYGYTF.